One sample yielded the 15 T cell receptor beta chains listed below, sequenced in a study of blood T cells in healthy people across ages. Primers used in a second PCR of about 7 to 12 cycles were a sample-barcoded 5' primer and a J-beta primer mix. MiXCR, run by TCRdb on the 5' RACE reads, gives a single entry per CDR3 protein. This table holds hundreds of thousands of distinct CDR3 sequences, approximately 40% found once. Sequencing was performed on blood. All receptors come from a man older than 75 in good health.

In regard to this clonotype: A much larger clonotype is one base distant, so this may be a read error. V is TRBV4-2 and J is TRBJ2-5, with a possible D match to TRBD2 (6 bases). The J call may be mistaken, given a closer DNA end match to TRBJ2-7. CDR3 length: 16 residues. Germline V gene lookup returns CDR1 LGHNA and CDR2 YNFKEQ. The CDR3 region has the DNA TGTGCCAGCAGCCAAGATCTAGCTAGCGAACCCTACGAGCAGTACTTC. Protein: CASSQDLASEPYEQYF.

A single count supports this clonotype. V gene TRBV4-2 combines with J gene TRBJ2-3, with D perhaps matching TRBD2 (6 bases). Germline assignment: CDR1 LGHNA and CDR2 YNFKEQ. Trimming removed 2 bases at V and 8 bases at J, with 17 bases between. The length of the CDR3 is 15 residues. The DNA of the CDR3 is TGTGCCAGCAGCCAACCCGGGACTGATTCAGGTACGCAGTATTTT. This codes for CASSQPGTDSGTQYF.

V and J are TRBV6-5 and TRBJ2-1; D not certain. CDR1 is MNHEY and CDR2 is SVGAGI in the germline V gene. V was cut by 2 bases and J by 5 bases, with 7 bases left in between. The CDR3 runs to 13 residues. CDR3 bases: TGTGCCAGCAGTTACCTGCGTGACAATGAGCAGTTCTTC. It is translated as CASSYLRDNEQFF.

The V gene is TRBV24-1, the J gene TRBJ2-1; D is perhaps TRBD1 or TRBD2 (5 bases each). The CDR3 sequence is 20 residues long. Germline assignment: CDR1 KGHDR and CDR2 SFDVKD. Trimming stripped 2 bases from V and 4 bases from J, with 26 bases between. CDR3 DNA: TGTGCCACCAGTGATTCCCAGGGTTTGACGTGGAGGTCTGATTACAATGAGCAGTTCTTC. Encoded protein: CATSDSQGLTWRSDYNEQFF.

In this sample, this clonotype turned up a few times. The chain links TRBV6-2 or TRBV6-3 to TRBJ2-2; 7 bases fit TRBD2. J gave up 5 bases and V 0 bases, and 6 bases lay outside the gene matches. CDR3 size: 16 residues. The germline gives CDR1 MNHEY, CDR2 SVGEGT. CDR3: CASSYSTREPTGELFF. Written as DNA, the CDR3 is TGTGCCAGCAGTTACTCGACGCGGGAGCCGACCGGGGAGCTGTTTTTT.

This clonotype turned up a few times. Germline is not matched at one junction end, which may reflect a read error. The chain uses TRBV29-1 and TRBJ2-1; 8 bases fit TRBD1. This CDR3 region has 14 residues. Per germline, CDR1 SQVTM and CDR2 ANQGSEA. The CDR3 sequence is CSALQGAFYDEQFF. The CDR3 DNA reads TGCAGCGCTCTCCAGGGGGCTTTCTACGATGAGCAGTTCTTC.

The rearrangement uses TRBV6-5 and TRBJ2-3; no definite D call. CDR3 size: 12 residues. V lost 6 bases and J 4 bases, leaving 8 bases between the germline ends. CDR1 is MNHEY, CDR2 SVGAGI, per germline. The CDR3 is CASRGAADTQYF. In nucleotides, the CDR3 is TGTGCCAGCAGGGGCGCGGCAGATACGCAGTATTTT.

This chain joins TRBV7-2 and TRBJ1-1; D unclear. Germline V gives CDR1 SGHTA, CDR2 FQGNSA. V gave up 4 bases and J gave up 1 base, with 10 bases separating them. CDR3 length: 14 amino acids. The CDR3 nucleotides read TGTGCCAGCAGCTCCTATTCGGGGAACACTGAAGCTTTCTTT. This codes for CASSSYSGNTEAFF.

This clonotype was counted between two and nine times. This chain connects TRBV7-2 to TRBJ2-5, with D perhaps matching TRBD1 (6 bases). The V gene's germline CDR1 is SGHTA and CDR2 FQGNSA. The V end lost 0 bases, the J end lost 1 base, and 12 bases lay between the germline ends. CDR3 length equals 16 residues. As DNA, the CDR3 is TGTGCCAGCAGCTTAGCGAGTACCAGGGGCCAAGAGACCCAGTACTTC. This codes for CASSLASTRGQETQYF.

J is TRBJ2-7 and V is TRBV4-2, with 8 bases that match TRBD1. The CDR3 is 16 residues long. The germline CDR1 and CDR2 sequences are LGHNA and YNFKEQ. V trimming: 1 base; J trimming: 7 bases; junction bases outside the gene matches: 12. DNA of the CDR3: TGTGCCAGCAGCCAAGTTTCAGGGGGCGGCTACAATGAGCAGTACTTC. Residues: CASSQVSGGGYNEQYF.

This chain links TRBV25-1 with TRBJ1-2, with D tentatively TRBD1 (5 bases). Germline V gene lookup returns CDR1 MGHDK and CDR2 SYGVNS. V was shortened by 4 bases and J by 7 bases, with 19 bases between the two germline ends. CDR3 length: 15 amino acids. The CDR3, as DNA: TGTGCCAGCAGTGCCCTCGGGACCTCCCTCGGTGGCTACACCTTC. Translating gives CASSALGTSLGGYTF.

This rearrangement joins TRBV3-1 to TRBJ2-1; D remains ambiguous. The CDR3 runs 13 residues. Trimming cost V 0 bases and J 9 bases, with 9 bases left between them. Germline loops: CDR1 LGHDT, CDR2 YNNKEL (reference sequence). The CDR3 loop reads CASSQDLRVEQFF. CDR3 DNA sequence: TGTGCCAGCAGCCAAGATCTTAGGGTTGAGCAGTTCTTC.

The J gene is TRBJ2-5, the V gene TRBV12-3 or TRBV12-4, with unresolved D. The CDR3 is 13 residues long. Deletions cut 6 bases from V and 11 bases from J, with 19 bases between. The DNA of the CDR3 is TGTGCCAGCAGCTCAAACACGGAGAATGAGCAGTACTTC. Translation: CASSSNTENEQYF.

The chain recombines TRBV7-2 with TRBJ2-6; TRBD1 agrees at 7 bases. The V segment lost 1 base and the J segment 0 bases; nucleotides outside the gene matches: 6. This CDR3 is built from 18 residues. Germline values: CDR1 SGHTA, CDR2 FQGNSA. The CDR3 coding sequence is TGTGCCAGCAGCTTAGTCTACAGGGGCTCCTCTGGGGCCAACGTCCTGACTTTC. As protein: CASSLVYRGSSGANVLTF.

The chain carries TRBV5-6 and TRBJ2-1, with D possibly being TRBD1 (5 bases). CDR3 size: 12 residues. V was clipped by 6 bases and J by 6 bases, with 10 bases between them. Germline V CDR1 and CDR2: SGHDT, YYEEEE. The CDR3 sequence is CASTHQGNEQFF. Written as DNA, the CDR3 is TGTGCCAGCACCCATCAGGGCAATGAGCAGTTCTTC.